A selection of T cell receptor beta chains follows, all from one sample in a study of shared clonotypes between healthy human individuals. Clones were sequenced by immunoSEQ multiplex PCR, and TCRdb holds only the in-frame ones, with some missing. This sample carries a few million clones, roughly 93% of them seen once, and the ten largest clones take about 0.41%. The specimen was naive CD4+ T cells from PBMCs. Receptors originate from a man younger than 35 in good health. Some clones in this sample may be carry-over from other donors' samples. Each CDR3 is given with its conserved first and last residue. The D gene is left open where the match is weak. Size is stated for part of the rows, as once, few or many counts, or as a class when the clone is expanded.

d_call j_call v_call clone_size cdr3_nt cdr3_aa
TRBD1 TRBJ1-1 TRBV5-4 NA TGTGCCAGCAGCTTGGCCGGGACAGGTTCTCCTAGGGACACTGAAGCTTTCTTT CASSLAGTGSPRDTEAFF
NA TRBJ2-7 TRBV27 NA TGTGCCAGCAGTTTGGGTCCGGGTCTTAATTGGGACTTC CASSLGPGLNWDF
TRBD2 TRBJ2-1 TRBV5-1 NA TGCGCCAGCAATAGGGGAGGGGACGGTAATGAGCAGTTCTTC CASNRGGDGNEQFF
NA TRBJ2-3 TRBV4-2 NA TGTGCCAGCAGCCAAGCTGTGGGGGCCCTAAGATCCACAGATACGCAGTATTTT CASSQAVGALRSTDTQYF
TRBD2 TRBJ2-2 TRBV27 once TGTGCCAGCAGTTCATACGCCGGGACTAGTACCGGGGAGCTGTTTTTT CASSSYAGTSTGELFF
NA TRBJ1-3 TRBV28 once TGTGCCAGCAGTTTATTCTTGACGGGCAGCTCTGGAAACACCATATATTTT CASSLFLTGSSGNTIYF
TRBD2 TRBJ2-7 TRBV28 NA TGTGCCAGCAGTTTCGGGGCGACTAGCGGCTCCTACGAGCAGTACTTC CASSFGATSGSYEQYF
NA TRBJ2-5 TRBV6-6 once TGTGCCAGCAGCCCTAGGACACCTAAAGAGACCCAGTACTTC CASSPRTPKETQYF
NA TRBJ2-1 TRBV7-3 NA TGTGCCAGCAGCGCAGGGTTGTACAATGAGCAGTTCTTC CASSAGLYNEQFF
NA TRBJ2-3 TRBV30 once TGTGCCTGGAATAGGATGCCAGATACGCAGTATTTT CAWNRMPDTQYF
TRBD1 TRBJ1-1 TRBV2 NA TGTGCCAGCAGTGACCAGGGGGCTTTGAACACTGAAGCTTTCTTT CASSDQGALNTEAFF
NA TRBJ2-1 TRBV30 NA TGTGCCTGGAGTGTACTTTCGTCCTACAATGAGCAGTTCTTC CAWSVLSSYNEQFF
NA TRBJ1-5 TRBV5-1 NA TGCGCCAGCAGCTTGGGCGAGGGCAAGCCCCAGCATTTT CASSLGEGKPQHF
TRBD1 TRBJ2-7 TRBV19 NA TGTGCCGCGGGACAGGGGGCCTACGAGCAGTACTTC CAAGQGAYEQYF
NA TRBJ2-5 TRBV4-2 NA TGTGCCAGCAGCCAAGAAGGGAGGAAGGGAGAGACCCAGTACTTC CASSQEGRKGETQYF
TRBD1 TRBJ1-4 TRBV5-1 NA TGCGCCAGCAGCTTAACAGGGGCAACTAATGAAAAACTGTTTTTT CASSLTGATNEKLFF
NA TRBJ2-7 TRBV27 NA TGTGCCAGCAGTTTATCCAGGTTGGCAGGGATCTACGAGCAGTACTTC CASSLSRLAGIYEQYF
NA TRBJ2-7 TRBV7-8 once TGTGCCAGCAGCTCCTTTCTAAAGAGGGCATACGAGCAGTACTTC CASSSFLKRAYEQYF
TRBD2 TRBJ2-2 TRBV29-1 NA TGCAGCGTTTATAGCGGGAGTGGCGGGGAGCTGTTTTTT CSVYSGSGGELFF
NA TRBJ2-1 TRBV13 NA TGTGCCAGCAGCGAGGGACCCGCCTACAATGAGCAGTTCTTC CASSEGPAYNEQFF
NA TRBJ1-5 TRBV5-4 NA TGTGCCAGCAGCTCGGGCAGGAATCAGCCCCAGCATTTT CASSSGRNQPQHF
NA TRBJ1-1 TRBV2 NA TGTGCCAGCAGTGAAGAAAGGGGCGCATTTAGCACTGAAGCTTTCTTT CASSEERGAFSTEAFF
NA TRBJ1-2 TRBV6-6 NA TGTGCCAGCAGTGCGAGGGATAACTATGGCTACACCTTC CASSARDNYGYTF
NA TRBJ2-5 TRBV14 NA TGTGCCAGCAGCCAAGCGATTTCACCAGGCCAAGAGACCCAGTACTTC CASSQAISPGQETQYF